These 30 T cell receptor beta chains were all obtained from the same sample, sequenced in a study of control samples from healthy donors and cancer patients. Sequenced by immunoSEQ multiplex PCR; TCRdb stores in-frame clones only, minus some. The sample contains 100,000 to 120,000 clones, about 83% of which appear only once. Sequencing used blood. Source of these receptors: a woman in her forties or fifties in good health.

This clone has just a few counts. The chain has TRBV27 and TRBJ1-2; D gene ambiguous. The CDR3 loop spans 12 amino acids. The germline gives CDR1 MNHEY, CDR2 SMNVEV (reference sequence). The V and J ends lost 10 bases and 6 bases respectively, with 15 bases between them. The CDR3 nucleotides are TGTGCCACCCAAGGGAATAGGAATGGCTACACCTTC. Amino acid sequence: CATQGNRNGYTF.

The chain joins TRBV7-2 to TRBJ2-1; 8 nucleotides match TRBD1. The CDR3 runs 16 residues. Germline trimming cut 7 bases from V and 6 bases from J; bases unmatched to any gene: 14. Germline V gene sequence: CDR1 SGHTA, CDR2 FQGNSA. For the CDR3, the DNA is TGTGCCAGCACCCCCCAGCCCGGACAGGGCGGCAATGAGCAGTTCTTC. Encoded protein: CASTPQPGQGGNEQFF.

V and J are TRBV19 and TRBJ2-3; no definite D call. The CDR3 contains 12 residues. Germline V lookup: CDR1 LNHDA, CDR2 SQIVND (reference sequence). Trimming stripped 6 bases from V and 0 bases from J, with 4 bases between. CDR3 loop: CASSHSTDTQYF. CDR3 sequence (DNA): TGTGCCAGTAGCCATAGCACAGATACGCAGTATTTT.

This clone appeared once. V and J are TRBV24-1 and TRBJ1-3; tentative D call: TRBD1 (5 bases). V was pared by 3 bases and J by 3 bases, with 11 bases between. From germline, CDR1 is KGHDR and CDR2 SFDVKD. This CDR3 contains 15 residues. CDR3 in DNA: TGTGCCACCAGTGATGGGCAGGGCTTTGGAAACACCATATATTTT. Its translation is CATSDGQGFGNTIYF.

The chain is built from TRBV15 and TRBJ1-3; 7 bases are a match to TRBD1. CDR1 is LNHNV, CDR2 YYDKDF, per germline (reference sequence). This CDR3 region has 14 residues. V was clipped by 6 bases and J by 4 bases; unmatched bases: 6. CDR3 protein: CATRTTGRGNTIYF. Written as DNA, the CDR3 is TGTGCCACCAGAACGACAGGGAGGGGAAACACCATATATTTT.

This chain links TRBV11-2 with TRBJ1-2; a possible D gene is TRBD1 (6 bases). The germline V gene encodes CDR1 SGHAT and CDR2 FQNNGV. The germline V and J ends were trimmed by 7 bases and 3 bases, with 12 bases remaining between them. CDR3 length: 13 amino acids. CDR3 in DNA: TGTGCCAGCACGCGGAACAGGGACTATGGCTACACCTTC. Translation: CASTRNRDYGYTF.

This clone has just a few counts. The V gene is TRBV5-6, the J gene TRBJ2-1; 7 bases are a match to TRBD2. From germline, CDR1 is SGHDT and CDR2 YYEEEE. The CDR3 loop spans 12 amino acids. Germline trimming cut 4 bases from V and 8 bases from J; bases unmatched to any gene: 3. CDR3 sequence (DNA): TGTGCCAGCAGCGAACTAGCGCATGAGCAGTTCTTC. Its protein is CASSELAHEQFF.

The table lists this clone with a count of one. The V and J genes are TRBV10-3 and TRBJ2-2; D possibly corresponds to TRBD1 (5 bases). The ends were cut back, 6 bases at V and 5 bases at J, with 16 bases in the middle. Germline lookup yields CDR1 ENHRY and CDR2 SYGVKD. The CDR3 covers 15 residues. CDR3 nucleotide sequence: TGTGCCATCAGCTACTCTACAGGAAATACCGGGGAGCTGTTTTTT. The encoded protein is CAISYSTGNTGELFF.

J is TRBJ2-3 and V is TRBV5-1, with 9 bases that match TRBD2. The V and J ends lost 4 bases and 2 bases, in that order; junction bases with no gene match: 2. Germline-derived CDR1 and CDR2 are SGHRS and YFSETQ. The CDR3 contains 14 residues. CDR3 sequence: CASSEGLATDTQYF. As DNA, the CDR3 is TGCGCCAGCAGCGAGGGACTAGCCACAGATACGCAGTATTTT.

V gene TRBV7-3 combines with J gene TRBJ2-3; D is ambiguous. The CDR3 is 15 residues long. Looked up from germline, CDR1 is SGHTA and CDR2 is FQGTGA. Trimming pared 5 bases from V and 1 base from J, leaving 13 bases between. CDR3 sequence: CASSLGPRGTDTQYF. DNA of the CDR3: TGTGCCAGCAGCCTTGGGCCCAGAGGCACAGATACGCAGTATTTT.

CDR3 loop: CSVPGVFRETQYF. The DNA for the CDR3 is TGCAGCGTTCCAGGGGTTTTTAGAGAGACCCAGTACTTC. This chain connects TRBV29-1 to TRBJ2-5; TRBD1 might be the D (6 bases). The CDR3 runs to 13 residues. Per germline, CDR1 SQVTM and CDR2 ANQGSEA. Trimming pared 5 bases from V and 4 bases from J, leaving 14 bases between.

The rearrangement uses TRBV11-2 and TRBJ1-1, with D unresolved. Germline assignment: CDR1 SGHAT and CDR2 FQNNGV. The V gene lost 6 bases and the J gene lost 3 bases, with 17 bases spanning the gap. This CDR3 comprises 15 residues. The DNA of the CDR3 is TGTGCCAGCAGTCTTAATCCCGGCGGGTACACTGAAGCTTTCTTT. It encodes CASSLNPGGYTEAFF.

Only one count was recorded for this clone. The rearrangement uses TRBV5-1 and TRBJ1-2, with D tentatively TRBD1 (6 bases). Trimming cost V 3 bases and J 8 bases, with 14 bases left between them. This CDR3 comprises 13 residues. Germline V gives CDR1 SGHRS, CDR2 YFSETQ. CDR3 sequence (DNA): TGCGCCAGCAGCTCGAGGGCAGGGGAGGGCTACACCTTC. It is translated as CASSSRAGEGYTF.

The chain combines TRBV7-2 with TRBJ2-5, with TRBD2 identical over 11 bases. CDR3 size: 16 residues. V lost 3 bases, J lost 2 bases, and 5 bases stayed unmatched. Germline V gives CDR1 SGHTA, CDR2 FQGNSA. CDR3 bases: TGTGCCAGCAGCTTCAGACTAGCGGGGATACAAGAGACCCAGTACTTC. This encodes CASSFRLAGIQETQYF. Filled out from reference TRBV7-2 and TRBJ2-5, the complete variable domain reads GAGVSQSPSNKVTEKGKDVELRCDPISGHTALYWYRQSLGQGLEFLIYFQGNSAPDKSGLPSDRFSAERTGGSVSTLTIQRTQQEDSAVYLCASSFRLAGIQETQYFGPGTRLLVL.

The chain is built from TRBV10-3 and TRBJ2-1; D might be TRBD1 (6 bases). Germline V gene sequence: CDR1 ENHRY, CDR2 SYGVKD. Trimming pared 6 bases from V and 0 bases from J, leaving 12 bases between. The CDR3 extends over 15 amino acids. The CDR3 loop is CAIREDSSSYNEQFF. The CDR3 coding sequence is TGTGCCATCAGGGAGGACAGTAGCTCCTACAATGAGCAGTTCTTC.

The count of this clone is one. CDR3 coding DNA: TGCGCCAGCAGCTTGACCGCCGGACAGGGTTCCGATGAGCAGTTCTTC. Amino acids: CASSLTAGQGSDEQFF. The chain is built from TRBV5-1 and TRBJ2-1; 8 positions match TRBD1. J was trimmed by 8 bases and V by 1 base; bases with no gene match: 11. The length of the CDR3 is 16 residues. Germline V lookup: CDR1 SGHRS, CDR2 YFSETQ.

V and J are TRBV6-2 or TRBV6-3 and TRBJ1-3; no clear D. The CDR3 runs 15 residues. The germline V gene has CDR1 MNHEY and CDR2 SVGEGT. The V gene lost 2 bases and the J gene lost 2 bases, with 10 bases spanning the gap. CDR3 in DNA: TGTGCCAGCAGTTACGGAGGCGGAACTGGAAACACCATATATTTT. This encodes CASSYGGGTGNTIYF.

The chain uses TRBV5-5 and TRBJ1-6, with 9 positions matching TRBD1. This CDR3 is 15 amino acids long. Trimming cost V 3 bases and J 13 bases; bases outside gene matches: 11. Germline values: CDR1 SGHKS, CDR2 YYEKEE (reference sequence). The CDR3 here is CASSSGQGLLDPLHF. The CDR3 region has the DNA TGTGCCAGCAGCTCGGGACAGGGATTGTTAGATCCCCTCCACTTT.

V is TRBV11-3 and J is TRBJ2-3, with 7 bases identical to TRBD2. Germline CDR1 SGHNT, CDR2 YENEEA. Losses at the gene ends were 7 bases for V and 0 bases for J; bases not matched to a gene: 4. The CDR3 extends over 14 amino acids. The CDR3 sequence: CASKGGPSTDTQYF. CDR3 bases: TGTGCCAGCAAGGGAGGGCCCAGCACAGATACGCAGTATTTT.

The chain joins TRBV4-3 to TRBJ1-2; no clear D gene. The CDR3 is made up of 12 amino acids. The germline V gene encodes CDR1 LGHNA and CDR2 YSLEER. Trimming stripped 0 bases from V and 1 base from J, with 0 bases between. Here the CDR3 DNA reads TGCGCCAGCAGCCAAGATAACTATGGCTACACCTTC. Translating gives CASSQDNYGYTF.

CDR3 residues: CASSLAPTGNTEAFF. The CDR3 coding sequence is TGTGCCAGCAGCTTAGCTCCTACGGGGAACACTGAAGCTTTCTTT. The genes are TRBV11-3 and TRBJ1-1; D not resolved. The CDR3 sequence is 15 residues long. V gave up 1 base and J gave up 1 base, with 10 bases separating them. Per the germline V gene, CDR1 is SGHNT and CDR2 is YENEEA.

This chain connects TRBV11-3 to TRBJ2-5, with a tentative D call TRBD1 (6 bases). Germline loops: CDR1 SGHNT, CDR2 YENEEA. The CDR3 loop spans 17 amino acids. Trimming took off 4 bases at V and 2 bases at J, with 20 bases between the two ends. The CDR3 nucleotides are TGTGCCAGCAGCTCGTTAGGGGCCAGGGGTAGGCAAGAGACCCAGTACTTC. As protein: CASSSLGARGRQETQYF.

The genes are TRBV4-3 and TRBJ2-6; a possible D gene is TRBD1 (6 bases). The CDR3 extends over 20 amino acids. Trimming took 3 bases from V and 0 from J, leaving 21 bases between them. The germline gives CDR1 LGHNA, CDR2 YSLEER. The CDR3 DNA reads TGCGCCAGCAGCCAGGGTGCCGGTTGGGACATTACCTCTGGGGCCAACGTCCTGACTTTC. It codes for CASSQGAGWDITSGANVLTF.

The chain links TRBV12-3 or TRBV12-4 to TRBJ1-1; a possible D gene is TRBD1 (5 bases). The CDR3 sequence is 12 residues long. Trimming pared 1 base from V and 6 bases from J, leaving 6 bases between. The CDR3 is CASSLGDAEAFF. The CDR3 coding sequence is TGTGCCAGCAGTTTAGGGGACGCTGAAGCTTTCTTT.

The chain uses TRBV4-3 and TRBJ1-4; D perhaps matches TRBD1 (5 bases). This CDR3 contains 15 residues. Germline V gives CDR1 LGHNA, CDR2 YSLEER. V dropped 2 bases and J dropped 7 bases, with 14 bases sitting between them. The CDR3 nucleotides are TGCGCCAGCAGCCAATCGGGCAGGGTGGGTGAAAAACTGTTTTTT. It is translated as CASSQSGRVGEKLFF.

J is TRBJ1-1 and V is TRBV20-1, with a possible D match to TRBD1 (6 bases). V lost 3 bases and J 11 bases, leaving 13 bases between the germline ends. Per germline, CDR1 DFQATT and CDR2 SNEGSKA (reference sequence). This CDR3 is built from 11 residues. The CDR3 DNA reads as TGCAGTGCTAGCCCCCAGGGGCCGGCTTTCTTT. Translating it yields CSASPQGPAFF.

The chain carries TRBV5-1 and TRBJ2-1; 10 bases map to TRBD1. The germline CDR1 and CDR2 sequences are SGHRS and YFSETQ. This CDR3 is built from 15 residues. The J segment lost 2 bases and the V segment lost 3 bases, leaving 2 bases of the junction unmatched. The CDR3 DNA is TGCGCCAGCAGCTCCGGACAGGGGGCCTACAATGAGCAGTTCTTC. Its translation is CASSSGQGAYNEQFF.

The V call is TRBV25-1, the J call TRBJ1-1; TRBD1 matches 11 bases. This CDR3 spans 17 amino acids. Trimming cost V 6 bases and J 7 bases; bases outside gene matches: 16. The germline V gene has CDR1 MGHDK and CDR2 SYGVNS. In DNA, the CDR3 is TGTGCCAGCAGGCGGACAGGGGGCACGGCGGCCCGGGGTGAAGCTTTCTTT. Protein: CASRRTGGTAARGEAFF.

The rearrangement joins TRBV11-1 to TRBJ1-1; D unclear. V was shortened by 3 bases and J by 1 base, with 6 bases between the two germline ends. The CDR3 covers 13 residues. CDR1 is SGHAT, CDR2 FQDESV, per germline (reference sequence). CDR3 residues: CASSFTENTEAFF. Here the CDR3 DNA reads TGTGCCAGCAGCTTCACAGAGAACACTGAAGCTTTCTTT.

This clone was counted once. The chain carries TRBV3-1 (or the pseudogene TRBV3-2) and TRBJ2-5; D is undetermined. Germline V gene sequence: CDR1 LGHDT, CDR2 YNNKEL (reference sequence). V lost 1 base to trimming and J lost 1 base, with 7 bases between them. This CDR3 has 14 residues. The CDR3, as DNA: TGTGCCAGCAGCCAAGCTAAGCCCCAAGAGACCCAGTACTTC. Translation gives CASSQAKPQETQYF.